The TCR beta chain described here comes from a study of blood T cell repertoires in COVID-19. Sequenced by immunoSEQ multiplex PCR; TCRdb stores in-frame clones only, minus some. The sample lists 200,000 to 250,000 clones, roughly 80% seen once, with approximately 4% in the top ten. Sequencing input: PBMCs or T cells enriched from blood (not recorded which). The receptor's source is a woman aged 40-49 years who had been exposed to COVID-19.

CDR3 nucleotide sequence: TGTGCCAGCAGTTCAGGGGCGGGTAGGATCAATCAGCCCCAGCATTTT. It yields the protein CASSSGAGRINQPQHF. This chain joins TRBV2 and TRBJ1-5; tentative D call: TRBD1 (6 bases). Germline CDR1 and CDR2: SNHLY and FYNNEI. Between the trimmed V and J ends, which lost 5 bases and 3 bases, there was a span of 17 bases. The CDR3 has 16 residues.